This passage covers 27 T cell receptor beta chains from one sample sequenced in a study of cytomegalovirus exposure and HLA in healthy donors. This PCR relied on a set of 60 Vbeta primers and 13 Jbeta primers. Libraries were prepared by immunoSEQ multiplex PCR; TCRdb keeps only in-frame clonotypes and omits some of them. The sample records roughly 200,000 clones, around three quarters being singletons. The sequencing sample was made of PBMCs. The receptors were gathered from a man under 40 in good health and CMV-seronegative.

The V and J genes are TRBV30 and TRBJ1-1; no firm D call. Germline V lookup: CDR1 GTSNPN, CDR2 SVGIG (reference sequence). V dropped 5 bases and J dropped 0 bases, with 10 bases sitting between them. CDR3 length: 13 amino acids. In DNA, the CDR3 is TGTGCCTGGGGCACAGAAATGAACACTGAAGCTTTCTTT. Its protein is CAWGTEMNTEAFF.

This chain uses TRBV2 with TRBJ2-1; D ambiguous. The CDR3 is 13 residues long. Trimming cost V 7 bases and J 8 bases, with 15 bases left between them. The germline V gene has CDR1 SNHLY and CDR2 FYNNEI. The CDR3 nucleotides are TGTGCCAGCATCCTAGAAAGTTTTGATGAGCAGTTCTTC. Translating gives CASILESFDEQFF.

The J gene is TRBJ2-2, the V gene TRBV5-1; 9 nucleotides line up with TRBD2. The CDR3 loop spans 17 amino acids. V was pared by 4 bases and J by 5 bases, with 12 bases of the junction left unmatched. Germline loops: CDR1 SGHRS, CDR2 YFSETQ. The CDR3 coding sequence is TGCGCCAGCAGCAAAAGCGGGCGGGAGGGCCGGACCGGGGAGCTGTTTTTT. Encoded protein: CASSKSGREGRTGELFF. The complete variable domain, with remaining parts taken from reference TRBV5-1 and TRBJ2-2, reads KAGVTQTPRYLIKTRGQQVTLSCSPISGHRSVSWYQQTPGQGLQFLFEYFSETQRNKGNFPGRFSGRQFSNSRSEMNVSTLELGDSALYLCASSKSGREGRTGELFFGEGSRLTVL.

With regard to this clone: One junction end disagrees with the germline gene, perhaps due to a read error. The V gene is TRBV9, the J gene TRBJ1-6, with TRBD1 matching 10 bases. This CDR3 contains 16 residues. The germline V gene encodes CDR1 SGDLS and CDR2 YYNGEE. CDR3 protein: CGSSVGDRGGNSPLHF. In DNA form, the CDR3 reads TGTGGCAGCAGCGTAGGGGACAGGGGCGGTAATTCACCCCTCCACTTT.

There are a few counts of this clone. The V call is TRBV7-3, the J call TRBJ1-1, with a tentative D call TRBD1 (6 bases). Looked up from germline, CDR1 is SGHTA and CDR2 is FQGTGA. V lost 1 base and J 1 base, leaving 19 bases between the germline ends. The CDR3 loop spans 18 amino acids. The CDR3 DNA is TGTGCCAGCAGCTTAAGACCGAGTGGGACAACGGGGAACACTGAAGCTTTCTTT. It is translated as CASSLRPSGTTGNTEAFF.

This chain joins TRBV29-1 and TRBJ2-3; tentative D call: TRBD1 (8 bases). Trimming pared 5 bases from V and 4 bases from J, leaving 16 bases between. Germline CDR1 and CDR2: SQVTM and ANQGSEA. The CDR3 has 14 residues. The CDR3 is CSVQAGQVADTQYF. CDR3 nucleotide sequence: TGCAGCGTTCAAGCGGGACAGGTCGCAGATACGCAGTATTTT.

This clone came up once. The chain joins TRBV7-9 to TRBJ2-4; D is possibly TRBD2 (5 bases). Germline lookup yields CDR1 SEHNR and CDR2 FQNEAQ (reference sequence). The CDR3 covers 16 residues. Between the trimmed V and J ends, which lost 2 bases and 0 bases, there was a span of 11 bases. CDR3 residues: CASSLIGGLAKNIQYF. The DNA of the CDR3 is TGTGCCAGCAGCTTAATTGGAGGCCTAGCCAAAAACATTCAGTACTTC.

This sequence joins TRBV11-2 and TRBJ2-7; 10 bases align to TRBD1. CDR1 is SGHAT and CDR2 is FQNNGV in the germline V gene. J gave up 2 bases and V 3 bases, and 4 bases lay outside the gene matches. The CDR3 runs to 15 residues. CDR3 protein: CASSFGTGATYEQYF. For the CDR3, the DNA is TGTGCCAGCAGCTTTGGGACAGGGGCCACCTACGAGCAGTACTTC.

This rearrangement joins TRBV5-1 to TRBJ2-7; 10 bases align to TRBD1. The CDR3 covers 14 residues. In germline, CDR1 is SGHRS, CDR2 YFSETQ. The V segment lost 4 bases and the J segment 7 bases; nucleotides outside the gene matches: 8. Written as DNA, the CDR3 is TGCGCCAGCAGCCGTGGGACAGGGGTGGGAGAGCAGTACTTC. Residues: CASSRGTGVGEQYF.

This chain uses TRBV27 with TRBJ2-7; TRBD2 agrees at 8 bases. Germline V gene data show CDR1 as MNHEY and CDR2 as SMNVEV (reference sequence). V shed 2 bases, J shed 4 bases, and the junction held 7 bases outside the gene matches. This CDR3 has 15 amino acids. The CDR3, as DNA: TGTGCCAGCAGTTTACGAGCGGGAGCCCCTTACGAGCAGTACTTC. Its translation is CASSLRAGAPYEQYF.

The rearrangement uses TRBV28 and TRBJ1-5, with D possibly matching TRBD1 (5 bases). The CDR3 totals 15 residues. The germline V gene has CDR1 MDHEN and CDR2 SYDVKM. Trimming shortened V by 7 bases and J by 7 bases, and 20 bases separated the two germline ends. The CDR3 region is CASNSKVPGYQPQHF. The CDR3 region has the DNA TGTGCCAGCAATTCAAAGGTGCCAGGGTACCAGCCCCAGCATTTT.

This clone has only a few counts. This chain links TRBV4-2 with TRBJ2-4, with 7 bases lining up with TRBD2. The CDR3 is 15 residues long. V gave up 0 bases and J gave up 6 bases; unmatched junction bases: 5. Germline V gives CDR1 LGHNA, CDR2 YNFKEQ. The CDR3 sequence is CASSQDRLALNIQYF. For the CDR3, the DNA is TGTGCCAGCAGCCAAGATCGACTAGCTCTAAACATTCAGTACTTC.

This clone turned up a few times. This chain uses TRBV6-1 with TRBJ1-5; D is possibly TRBD1 (5 bases). Looked up from germline, CDR1 is MNHNS and CDR2 is SASEGT. This CDR3 contains 16 residues. V lost 4 bases to trimming and J lost 1 base, with 14 bases between them. The CDR3 spells CASSAPRAGSNQPQHF. CDR3 nucleotides: TGTGCCAGCAGTGCTCCCAGGGCGGGGAGCAATCAGCCCCAGCATTTT.

The chain links TRBV7-3 to TRBJ2-3; 7 nucleotides agree with TRBD2. Germline lookup yields CDR1 SGHTA and CDR2 FQGTGA. The CDR3 contains 14 residues. The trim removed 5 bases at V and 8 bases at J, leaving 10 bases unmatched. The CDR3 DNA sequence: TGTGCCAGCAGCCTGCGGGCGGGAGTTGCTACGCAGTATTTT. Amino acid sequence: CASSLRAGVATQYF.

This clone was observed a few times. J is TRBJ2-7 and V is TRBV27; 7 bases match TRBD2. Germline CDR1 MNHEY, CDR2 SMNVEV (reference sequence). V was clipped by 5 bases and J by 2 bases; unmatched bases: 6. The CDR3 runs to 14 residues. CDR3 sequence: CASSPWDYTYEQYF. The DNA of the CDR3 is TGTGCCAGCAGTCCCTGGGACTACACCTACGAGCAGTACTTC.

The genes are TRBV28 and TRBJ1-2; D might be TRBD1 (6 bases). The CDR3 totals 13 residues. V was shortened by 6 bases and J by 8 bases, with 16 bases between the two germline ends. Per germline, CDR1 MDHEN and CDR2 SYDVKM. CDR3 sequence (DNA): TGTGCCAGCAGCCAAACAGGGATGGGGGGCTACACCTTC. This sequence encodes CASSQTGMGGYTF.

This chain links TRBV27 with TRBJ1-5, with TRBD1 as a possible D gene (5 bases). The V gene's germline CDR1 is MNHEY and CDR2 SMNVEV (reference sequence). V lost 5 bases and J lost 7, with 12 bases in between. The CDR3 spans 13 residues. This CDR3 is CASSSSGGQPQHF. The CDR3 DNA reads TGTGCCAGCAGTAGCTCTGGGGGGCAGCCCCAGCATTTT.

The chain has TRBV9 and TRBJ2-2, with a tentative D call TRBD1 (6 bases). V lost 3 bases, J lost 4 bases, and 7 bases lay in between. This CDR3 has 13 residues. Germline CDR1 reads SGDLS; CDR2 reads YYNGEE. DNA of the CDR3: TGTGCCAGCAGCGGGACAGCCACCGGGGAGCTGTTTTTT. Its protein is CASSGTATGELFF.

This clone has just one count. The rearrangement uses TRBV25-1 and TRBJ1-5, with 7 positions matching TRBD1. The CDR3 sequence is 17 residues long. Germline V gene lookup returns CDR1 MGHDK and CDR2 SYGVNS. V shed 3 bases, J shed 3 bases, and the junction held 11 bases outside the gene matches. This CDR3 reads CASSDIGMGQLNQPQHF. CDR3 coding DNA: TGTGCCAGCAGTGATATCGGGATGGGACAGCTCAATCAGCCCCAGCATTTT. The full variable domain, its missing parts supplied by reference TRBV25-1 and TRBJ1-5, is EADIYQTPRYLVIGTGKKITLECSQTMGHDKMYWYQQDPGMELHLIHYSYGVNSTEKGDLSSESTVSRIRTEHFPLTLESARPSHTSQYLCASSDIGMGQLNQPQHFGDGTRLSIL.

The chain uses TRBV9 and TRBJ2-7; the D gene is possibly TRBD2 (5 bases). Trimming stripped 3 bases from V and 0 bases from J, with 13 bases between. This CDR3 contains 15 residues. CDR1 is SGDLS and CDR2 is YYNGEE in the germline V gene. CDR3 residues: CASSGSYGVSYEQYF. CDR3 nucleotides: TGTGCCAGCAGCGGGTCTTACGGGGTCTCCTACGAGCAGTACTTC.

The gene calls are TRBV9 and TRBJ2-5; 8 nucleotides align to TRBD1. This CDR3 is built from 15 residues. V lost 3 bases, J lost 9 bases, and 13 bases stayed unmatched. Germline CDR1 reads SGDLS; CDR2 reads YYNGEE. CDR3 amino acids: CASSARTGSEMAQYF. The DNA for the CDR3 is TGTGCCAGCAGCGCACGGACAGGGTCTGAAATGGCCCAGTACTTC.

This chain joins TRBV28 and TRBJ1-4; TRBD1 might be the D (5 bases). CDR1 and CDR2 (germline): MDHEN, SYDVKM. V shed 5 bases and J shed 4 bases, with 17 bases lying between them. The CDR3 consists of 16 residues. The CDR3 sequence is CASSAPIRVFNEKLFF. The CDR3 bases are TGTGCCAGCAGTGCTCCTATCAGGGTTTTTAATGAAAAACTGTTTTTT.

Concerning this clone: One end of the junction fails to match germline, which may point to a read error. V usage is TRBV9 and J usage is TRBJ2-7, with 10 bases lining up with TRBD2. Germline V CDR1 and CDR2: SGDLS, YYNGEE. The CDR3 loop spans 16 amino acids. CDR3 amino acids: CVSSVLGTSASYEQYF. Here the CDR3 DNA reads TGTGTCAGCAGCGTATTAGGGACTAGCGCTTCCTACGAGCAGTACTTC.

This clone has a single count. This rearrangement joins TRBV4-1 to TRBJ2-1; the D is unclear. CDR1 and CDR2 (germline): MGHRA, YSYEKL. Trimming cost V 1 base and J 10 bases, with 5 bases left between them. The CDR3 has 11 residues. The CDR3: CASSQAKEQFF. The CDR3 bases are TGCGCCAGCAGCCAAGCTAAGGAGCAGTTCTTC.

The sample holds one count of this clone. V usage is TRBV6-1 and J usage is TRBJ1-2, with unresolved D. The CDR3 runs to 17 residues. Trimming stripped 2 bases from V and 7 bases from J, with 23 bases between. CDR1 and CDR2 from the germline V gene are MNHNS and SASEGT. The CDR3 region is CASSESGNSRLLSGYTF. DNA of the CDR3: TGTGCCAGCAGTGAATCGGGAAACTCCAGGCTCCTGAGTGGCTACACCTTC.

V usage is TRBV13 and J usage is TRBJ2-3, with TRBD2 identical over 9 bases. Germline V lookup: CDR1 PRHDT, CDR2 FYEKMQ (reference sequence). Trimming at V came to 1 base and at J to 1 base, leaving 9 bases not matched to a gene. The CDR3 has 18 residues. CDR3 nucleotide sequence: TGTGCCAGCAGCTTAGTTGTTGCGGGAGGGTATGGCACAGATACGCAGTATTTT. It is translated as CASSLVVAGGYGTDTQYF.

This clone was found a few times. CDR3 loop: CASSSQRNRAANEKLFF. In DNA, the CDR3 is TGTGCCAGCAGCTCACAAAGAAACAGGGCGGCGAATGAAAAACTGTTTTTT. The chain couples TRBV13 to TRBJ1-4; TRBD1 might be the D (6 bases). The CDR3 has 17 amino acids. Germline V gene sequence: CDR1 PRHDT, CDR2 FYEKMQ (reference sequence). V gave up 4 bases and J gave up 5 bases, with 20 bases separating them. Full variable domain (rest looked up from reference TRBV13 and TRBJ1-4): AAGVIQSPRHLIKEKRETATLKCYPIPRHDTVYWYQQGPGQDPQFLISFYEKMQSDKGSIPDRFSAQQFSDYHSELNMSSLELGDSALYFCASSSQRNRAANEKLFFGSGTQLSVL.